This section outlines one T cell receptor (beta chain) sequence together with its context. This clone has only one observation. The target of this receptor is not known. No much larger clonotype is one base removed from it; base qualities were not supplied. The same CDR3 also results from other DNA sequences found in this sample. V drops 3 bases and J drops 5 bases, leaving 14 bases in between. CDR1 is given as SGHDN and CDR2 as FVKESK, both from the germline V gene. The CDR3 goes from the cysteine to the phenylalanine over 14 residues. Just CDR3 DNA is preserved here, 42 bases in frame from base 1. This entry comes from a study of cytomegalovirus exposure and HLA in healthy donors (dated by TCRdb to the late 2010s). Turning to the overall study: An earlier analysis of roughly 610 of the donors reported 276 Gb of sequence data and around 110 million unique TCR beta sequences obtained from approximately 180 million T cells. An early release covering roughly 580 HLA-typed donors comprised approximately 300 gigabases of sequencing data and tens of millions of unique TCR sequences. Of the roughly 400 genotyped donors, approximately 83% fell in the genetic ancestry cluster associated with self-reported Caucasian donors. The study was designed to test whether signatures of past pathogen exposure could be identified by cataloging public T cell receptors. The study used immunosequencing to profile the T cell repertoires of approximately 690 subjects and linked those repertoires to cytomegalovirus serostatus. A separate validation cohort of more than 100 different subjects was used in addition to the roughly 700-subject first cohort. To predict cytomegalovirus infection status, the study brought together high-throughput TCR immunosequencing, statistical association of individual TCRs with disease status, and machine learning. A later analysis re-analyzed previously published TCR beta repertoires from 550 to 700 donors and added high-resolution HLA genotyping to study TCR occurrence patterns. The later analysis used no new phenotypic data to find candidate immune exposures, relying instead on TCR beta sequences and their occurrence across donors. In an earlier analysis of 500 to 650 of the donors, high-throughput TCR beta sequencing was used to judge whether each TCR beta V gene segment behaved as functional or pseudogenic. Donor age, sex, ethnicity and CMV serostatus were compiled together with the repertoire data. A later genetic analysis took genome-wide SNP genotypes for about 65% of the 666 donors and used that subset as a discovery cohort. All discovery cohort repertoires had been generated on a single sequencing platform. Both class I and class II loci were covered by HLA typing, at four-digit resolution. The number of donors typed differed by locus, with 629-630 for A, B, C, DRB1 and DQB1, around 500 for DQA1, 600 to 610 for DPA1, and under 490 for DPB1. A handful of DR-DQ haplotypes were handled as single units for association and clustering because linkage in the cohort was strong. Across 300 to 400 genotyped donors of the cohort, an average of about 240,000 unique TCR beta nucleotide sequences per donor were sequenced, and roughly a sixth of those sequences were non-productive. Results the study describes overall, beyond this receptor: A later analysis found that most CMV-associated TCR beta chains appeared HLA-restricted, with HLA associations seemingly driven largely by CMV exposure. The cohort was sequenced for TCR beta chains only, and without alpha or paired-chain data the features that could be detected were limited. A later genetic analysis associated a missense DCLRE1C variant with V-gene and J-gene trimming of TCR beta chains, and an independent cohort replicated the association. In a later analysis, HLA-associated TCR beta chains showed more clonal expansion and lower generation probabilities than non-associated chains that were equally common. Because HLA typing was missing for some donors at each locus, association tests included only the typed subset. CMV serostatus was the only immune exposure information available for the cohort. A few of the identified cytomegalovirus-associated TCR beta chains were confirmed in vitro to be specific for cytomegalovirus antigens. A later analysis associated about 17,000 TCR beta sequences with specific HLA alleles at a false discovery rate of 0.05. The authors suggested that the approach could potentially be generalized to other disease states and immunological phenotypes. The sequencing pipeline was judged likely to have produced a cluster of highly shared sequence variants as a technical artifact. According to a later analysis, TCR association rates differed among HLA loci, with DRB1 alleles showing the most associated TCRs and HLA-C alleles showing the fewest. Strong co-occurrence of HLA alleles, especially DR and DQ, made assigning TCR associations to individual alleles difficult. The earlier analysis of almost 600 of the donors excluded roughly 17 rarely observed V segments, including chromosome 9 orphons, because counts were too low. In an earlier analysis of approximately 590 of the donors, most TCR beta V segments appeared in productive rearrangements about 90% or about 30% of the time, broadly matching IMGT annotations. Correlated functional status among segregating V segments might reflect linkage disequilibrium, but an unknown experimental factor could not be ruled out. Several of the top co-occurrence clusters appeared to be linked to parvovirus B19, influenza, CMV and Epstein-Barr virus, according to a later analysis. In the study, approximately 160 TCR beta chains were listed as associated with cytomegalovirus. While some public TCRs were present in many individuals, most TCR sequences turned up only very rarely across donors. Some IMGT-functional V segments, including TRBV6-2 and TRBV6-3, could not be distinguished by the 87-base-pair reads and were therefore excluded. Roughly uniform sequencing depth across donors was assumed in presence/absence analyses, although this assumption may not hold. A later genetic analysis reported fewer N-insertions in productive TCRs among donors in an Asian-associated ancestry cluster than the roughly 650-donor mean. A further reported finding was that TCR beta sequences accurately predicted the HLA-A and HLA-B alleles for most subjects in the first cohort. The classifier was reported to diagnose cytomegalovirus status with high specificity and sensitivity in both the original cohort and the validation cohort.

The library was generated by the immunoSEQ multiplex PCR assay. For the multiplex PCR, a mixture combining 60 forward primers for TCR Vbeta segments and 13 reverse primers for TCR Jbeta segments was used. Amplification of the CDR3 region of rearranged TCR beta genes was performed with a multiplex PCR assay on genomic DNA. On the Illumina HiSeq System, the amplified TCR beta libraries were sequenced as 87-base-pair reads. Turning to the authors' computational methods: Across the 670 or so repertoires, a later analysis counted about 81 million unique TCR beta chains, about 10 million of which were shared by at least two donors. To remove PCR and sequencing errors, raw reads were error-corrected and collapsed into unique sequences using a nearest-neighbor algorithm that merged closely related sequences. To assign V, D and J gene segments, CDR3 sequences were aligned to IMGT reference sequences. For a sequence to be retained, a match of at least six nucleotides was required to both a V gene segment and a J gene segment. Rearrangements were classified as productive when the CDR3 lacked stop codons and remained in frame with V and J, and all other rearrangements were classified as non-productive. CDR3 was defined by IMGT convention, running from the second conserved V-encoded cysteine to the conserved J-encoded phenylalanine. The earlier analysis of 550 to 650 of the donors excluded any sequence lacking an unambiguous match to a single V gene segment. An earlier analysis of 587 of the donors called V segments functional above 56.7% productive rearrangements and segregating when the between-donor standard deviation exceeded 5%. To diagnose cytomegalovirus status from the catalog of TCR beta chain sequences, a statistical classification framework was built. In a later analysis, V and J genes were assigned by comparing TCR nucleotide sequences against IMGT/GENE-DB human TR gene sequences. A later analysis assigned CDR3 sequences and most-parsimonious VDJ recombination scenarios with the TCRdist pipeline. In a later analysis, each TCR beta chain was defined by its CDR3 amino acid sequence together with its V-gene family, and reads without a unique V-gene family were excluded. To address suspected cross-contamination and a sequencing artifact, a later analysis removed some 620 highly shared, low-generation-probability nucleotide sequences. In a later analysis, a clonal expansion index was calculated for each public chain from normalized within-repertoire ranks of inferred template counts. In a later analysis, generation probabilities were computed using a VDJ recombination model fitted to out-of-frame rearrangements, and the results were checked against IGoR. In a later analysis, TCR-TCR, TCR-HLA and TCR-CMV co-occurrence was scored with hypergeometric tests, and a repertoire-size bias correction was applied to TCR pairs. A later analysis estimated false discovery rates by permuting HLA or CMV assignments 20 times. In a later analysis, co-occurring TCRs were grouped using DBSCAN, with TCRdist sequence similarity added in when clustering inside HLA-allele-positive subsets. Repertoires with fewer than 30,000 or more than 120,000 public chains, plus five repertoires with anomalous nucleotide sharing, were excluded from co-occurrence clustering. TCRdb carries this immuneACCESS record with in-frame sequences only. Its versions omit some clonotypes, under half of them owing to an unresolved V gene in the studies checked, with the rest unexplained. That table gives V, J and clone size, and the DNA gave D and trimming. In this sample the table shows approximately 140,000 clones, around 80% of which occur a single time. Together, the top ten hold roughly 3.2% of the sample.

The cohort comprised several hundred healthy bone marrow donors. At the time of sampling, all cohort members were nominally healthy, though unrecorded immune exposures were likely present. The donor was CMV seropositive and belonged to the group of a few hundred seropositive cohort members. Each donor provided a peripheral blood sample, and peripheral blood mononuclear cells were used for TCR beta sequencing. Genomic DNA was extracted from the blood cell samples with the Qiagen DNeasy Blood Extraction Kit. The chain uses TRBV14 and TRBJ2-7, and the D gene may be TRBD2, 6 bases matching. The receptor was derived from a man aged 18 to 30 in good health and CMV-seropositive. The sample consisted of PBMCs. The nucleotide sequence reads as follows: TGTGCCAGCAGCCACCCTTGGGGGGTGAACGAGCAGTACTTC. Its translation reads: CASSHPWGVNEQYF.